The sequence of this TCR beta chain was determined in a study of graft-versus-host responses after intestinal transplantation. About this clone itself: Its antigen is not known.

TCRdb keeps only in-frame clones here, not all; method: immunoSEQ multiplex PCR. The sample has around 100,000 clones; 75% to 95% are singletons. The sequence was obtained from a human donor who was the organ donor for an intestinal transplant. The sequencing used unstimulated CD4+ T cells sorted from spleen or lymph node cells, collected before transplant.

The CDR3 nucleotides are TGCGCCAGCACCCATAGACAGGGCTCCTACGAGCAGTACTTC. As protein: CASTHRQGSYEQYF. This chain connects TRBV5-1 to TRBJ2-5; the match to TRBD1 covers 7 bases. The end of the DNA aligns better with TRBJ2-7, so the J call may be wrong. CDR1 and CDR2 (germline): SGHRS, YFSETQ. CDR3 length equals 14 residues.